Below are 26 T cell receptor beta chains sequenced from a single sample in a study of blood T cell repertoires in COVID-19. Using immunoSEQ multiplex PCR, the repertoire was profiled, and TCRdb retains in-frame clones only, with some absent. This sample carries about 170,000 clones, around four fifths of them seen once, and the ten largest clones take about 14%. The sequencing input was peripheral blood. Every receptor here comes from a woman in her 70s with COVID-19, enrolled during active disease.

This clone was picked up a small number of times. The chain uses TRBV7-9 and TRBJ2-7, with TRBD1 matching 8 bases. The CDR3 length is 15 residues. V gave up 5 bases and J gave up 4 bases; unmatched junction bases: 10. Germline V gene data show CDR1 as SEHNR and CDR2 as FQNEAQ (reference sequence). CDR3: CASSARGTGPYEQYF. CDR3 in DNA: TGTGCCAGCAGCGCACGGGGGACAGGACCGTACGAGCAGTACTTC.

The J gene is TRBJ2-3, the V gene TRBV18, with a weak D call TRBD1 (5 bases). V shed 6 bases and J shed 2 bases, with 18 bases lying between them. The CDR3 is 16 residues long. CDR1 and CDR2 (germline): KGHSH, LQKENI. The CDR3 DNA reads TGTGCCAGCTCTCCCCCCCGAATGACAGACACAGATACGCAGTATTTT. This codes for CASSPPRMTDTDTQYF.

CDR3 amino acids: CASSSGRGSQGYTF. The DNA of the CDR3 is TGTGCCAGCAGCTCGGGGAGGGGGTCCCAGGGCTACACCTTC. The chain carries TRBV7-3 and TRBJ1-2, with D possibly matching TRBD1 (6 bases). CDR1 and CDR2 (germline): SGHTA, FQGTGA. Trimming took 4 bases from V and 8 from J, leaving 17 bases between them. The CDR3 has 14 residues.

The chain joins TRBV7-2 to TRBJ2-2; D uncertain. Germline V gene sequence: CDR1 SGHTA, CDR2 FQGNSA. V was trimmed by 10 bases and J by 5 bases, leaving 20 bases between them. This CDR3 spans 15 amino acids. CDR3 coding DNA: TGTGCCACCCAAGGAGAAAGGCTATCGACCGGGGAGCTGTTTTTT. The encoded protein is CATQGERLSTGELFF.

The chain is built from TRBV7-9 and TRBJ2-1; 8 bases agree with TRBD2. V trimming: 2 bases; J trimming: 2 bases; junction bases outside the gene matches: 8. The CDR3 runs 17 residues. Germline values: CDR1 SEHNR, CDR2 FQNEAQ (reference sequence). CDR3 sequence reads: CASSLRRGSGAYNEQFF. The CDR3 nucleotides are TGTGCCAGCAGCTTAAGGAGGGGTAGCGGGGCCTACAATGAGCAGTTCTTC.

This chain connects TRBV11-1 to TRBJ1-1; TRBD1 matches at 7 bases. Germline V gene lookup returns CDR1 SGHAT and CDR2 FQDESV (reference sequence). The length of the CDR3 is 15 residues. J was trimmed by 3 bases and V by 1 base; bases with no gene match: 5. The CDR3 region is CASSLDRGGYTEAFF. In DNA form, the CDR3 reads TGTGCCAGCAGCTTAGACAGGGGAGGATACACTGAAGCTTTCTTT.

This clone was seen a single time. The V call is TRBV27, the J call TRBJ1-2; no firm D call. V dropped 8 bases and J dropped 4 bases, with 14 bases sitting between them. The CDR3 is made up of 13 amino acids. Per germline, CDR1 MNHEY and CDR2 SMNVEV (reference sequence). The CDR3 loop reads CASAASVLYGYTF. In DNA form, the CDR3 reads TGTGCCAGCGCTGCCAGTGTTCTCTATGGCTACACCTTC.

The chain has TRBV6-6 and TRBJ1-1; D remains ambiguous. V lost 6 bases and J lost 8, with 16 bases in between. The CDR3 loop spans 13 amino acids. The V gene's germline CDR1 is MNHNY and CDR2 SVGAGI (reference sequence). Written as DNA, the CDR3 is TGTGCCAGCAGCAACTTCGCTCCCCCCGAAGCTTTCTTT. It yields the protein CASSNFAPPEAFF.

The chain is built from TRBV5-1 and TRBJ1-2, with D maybe TRBD1 (5 bases). Germline CDR1 SGHRS, CDR2 YFSETQ. The V end was cut by 4 bases, the J end by 6 bases, with 16 bases between. The length of the CDR3 is 14 residues. CDR3 region: CASSPGPGGDGYTF. The CDR3 coding sequence is TGCGCCAGCAGCCCGGGCCCCGGGGGGGATGGCTACACCTTC.

The chain couples TRBV28 to TRBJ2-7; TRBD1 matches at 7 bases. V shed 7 bases and J 1 base; nucleotides not matched to a gene: 4. This CDR3 has 13 residues. Germline V CDR1 and CDR2: MDHEN, SYDVKM. This chain's CDR3 is CASMSGGSYEQYF. CDR3 nucleotides: TGTGCCAGCATGTCAGGGGGATCCTACGAGCAGTACTTC.

The V gene is TRBV5-1, the J gene TRBJ1-2, with D possibly TRBD1 on 6 matching bases. Trimming cost V 2 bases and J 2 bases, with 10 bases left between them. Germline values: CDR1 SGHRS, CDR2 YFSETQ. This CDR3 spans 14 amino acids. The CDR3 loop is CASSFRQGNYGYTF. DNA for the CDR3: TGCGCCAGCAGCTTTCGTCAGGGGAACTATGGCTACACCTTC.

This chain connects TRBV10-1 to TRBJ1-5; a weak D match, TRBD1 (6 bases). Between the trimmed V and J ends, which lost 8 bases and 2 bases, there was a span of 22 bases. Germline lookup yields CDR1 WNHNN and CDR2 SYGVQD (reference sequence). CDR3 length equals 17 residues. The CDR3 spells CASLMGSQGQGNQPQHF. The CDR3 DNA follows: TGCGCCAGCCTAATGGGGTCCCAGGGACAAGGCAATCAGCCCCAGCATTTT.

The CDR3 spells CASSLAGAEAFF. CDR3 coding DNA: TGTGCCAGCAGCTTGGCAGGGGCTGAAGCTTTCTTT. V gene TRBV3-1 (or the pseudogene TRBV3-2) combines with J gene TRBJ1-1; TRBD1 is a possible D gene (6 bases). The CDR3 length is 12 residues. The V end was cut by 5 bases, the J end by 6 bases, with 10 bases between. Germline V lookup: CDR1 LGHDT, CDR2 YNNKEL (reference sequence).

This clone was detected only a few times. The rearrangement uses TRBV11-3 and TRBJ2-3, with TRBD2 as a possible D gene (5 bases). The CDR3 has 15 amino acids. V was trimmed by 1 base and J by 5 bases, leaving 13 bases between them. Germline V gene lookup returns CDR1 SGHNT and CDR2 YENEEA. The DNA for the CDR3 is TGTGCCAGCAGCTTAGGTGGGCGGGTGAGAGATACGCAGTATTTT. Residues: CASSLGGRVRDTQYF.

The chain is built from TRBV12-5 and TRBJ2-1, with unresolved D. The length of the CDR3 is 12 residues. Looked up from germline, CDR1 is LGHNT and CDR2 is FRNRAP. V was pared by 3 bases and J by 6 bases, with 6 bases between. This CDR3 reads CASGFPFNEQFF. The CDR3 DNA is TGTGCTAGTGGTTTTCCTTTCAATGAGCAGTTCTTC. The variable domain in full, completed from reference TRBV12-5 and TRBJ2-1, reads DARVTQTPRHKVTEMGQEVTMRCQPILGHNTVFWYRQTMMQGLELLAYFRNRAPLDDSGMPKDRFSAEMPDATLATLKIQPSEPRDSAVYFCASGFPFNEQFFGPGTRLTVL.

The chain employs TRBV6-5 and TRBJ2-7, with 8 bases lining up with TRBD1. Per germline, CDR1 MNHEY and CDR2 SVGAGI. CDR3 length: 13 residues. V was clipped by 5 bases and J by 5 bases; unmatched bases: 5. The CDR3 sequence: CASSLNRGNEQYV. CDR3 nucleotides: TGTGCCAGCAGTCTTAACAGGGGGAACGAGCAGTACGTC.

This rearrangement joins TRBV19 to TRBJ2-3; D possibly corresponds to TRBD2 (7 bases). This CDR3 spans 14 amino acids. The germline V gene has CDR1 LNHDA and CDR2 SQIVND (reference sequence). Trimming cost V 5 bases and J 4 bases, with 13 bases left between them. CDR3 amino acids: CASSLVGGPDTQYF. Here the CDR3 DNA reads TGTGCCAGTAGTTTGGTGGGGGGGCCAGATACGCAGTATTTT.

The chain links TRBV9 to TRBJ1-1, with no clear D. The germline gives CDR1 SGDLS, CDR2 YYNGEE. V was pared by 0 bases and J by 4 bases, with 10 bases between. The CDR3 is 14 residues long. CDR3 nucleotides: TGTGCCAGCAGCGTAGGGGGAGTAAGCACTGAAGCTTTCTTT. It encodes CASSVGGVSTEAFF.

The J gene is TRBJ1-1, the V gene TRBV18; 9 nucleotides align to TRBD1. CDR1 and CDR2 (germline): KGHSH, LQKENI. The CDR3 spans 16 residues. Trimming at V came to 3 bases and at J to 3 bases, leaving 8 bases not matched to a gene. Here the CDR3 reads CASSPRVRTGDTEAFF. The CDR3 DNA is TGTGCCAGCTCACCGAGGGTCCGGACAGGGGACACTGAAGCTTTCTTT.

The genes are TRBV28 and TRBJ2-3; D may be TRBD1 (5 bases). The CDR3 runs to 13 residues. Trimming left V 8 bases short and J 0 bases short, with 9 bases between. Germline CDR1 reads MDHEN; CDR2 reads SYDVKM. This CDR3 reads CASASGSTDTQYF. In DNA form, the CDR3 reads TGTGCCAGCGCGTCAGGGAGCACAGATACGCAGTATTTT.

The genes are TRBV27 and TRBJ2-7, with TRBD1 matching 10 bases. Losses at the gene ends were 9 bases for V and 0 bases for J; bases not matched to a gene: 5. Germline values: CDR1 MNHEY, CDR2 SMNVEV (reference sequence). This CDR3 contains 14 residues. This chain's CDR3 is CARRTGGDSYEQYF. The CDR3 region has the DNA TGTGCCAGACGGACAGGGGGGGACTCCTACGAGCAGTACTTC.

The rearrangement joins TRBV14 to TRBJ2-4, with D hard to call. The CDR3 is 18 amino acids. Germline values: CDR1 SGHDN, CDR2 FVKESK. V was cut by 4 bases and J by 0 bases, with 19 bases left in between. Here the CDR3 DNA reads TGTGCCAGCAGCCCGAAATCTGTCGCGCTTGGAGCCAAAAACATTCAGTACTTC. It specifies CASSPKSVALGAKNIQYF. Based on the CDR3 plus reference TRBV14 and TRBJ2-4, the full variable domain is EAGVTQFPSHSVIEKGQTVTLRCDPISGHDNLYWYRRVMGKEIKFLLHFVKESKQDESGMPNNRFLAERTGGTYSTLKVQPAELEDSGVYFCASSPKSVALGAKNIQYFGAGTRLSVL.

V is TRBV19 and J is TRBJ2-5; no clear D. This CDR3 has 15 residues. V was cut by 6 bases and J by 1 base, with 15 bases left in between. Germline lookup yields CDR1 LNHDA and CDR2 SQIVND (reference sequence). The CDR3 protein is CASRTKTLVQETQYF. The CDR3 bases are TGTGCCAGTAGGACCAAGACTCTGGTCCAAGAGACCCAGTACTTC.

V and J are TRBV7-8 and TRBJ1-1, with a tentative D call TRBD1 (5 bases). The CDR3 contains 14 residues. Trimming stripped 3 bases from V and 5 bases from J, with 13 bases between. The germline V gene has CDR1 SGHVS and CDR2 FQNEAQ. The CDR3 is CASSFSSGGTEAFF. The DNA of the CDR3 is TGTGCCAGCAGCTTCAGTAGCGGGGGGACTGAAGCTTTCTTT.

This chain connects TRBV28 to TRBJ1-2; 9 bases are a match to TRBD1. Looked up from germline, CDR1 is MDHEN and CDR2 is SYDVKM. The CDR3 sequence is 15 residues long. The V gene end was trimmed by 6 bases and the J gene end by 5 bases; junction bases not matched to a gene: 10. The CDR3 here is CASRQLGDREYGYTF. CDR3 nucleotides: TGTGCCAGCAGACAACTGGGGGACAGGGAGTATGGCTACACCTTC.

The CDR3 protein is CASSLGGTGPKLFF. CDR3 DNA: TGTGCCAGCAGCTTAGGGGGGACAGGGCCAAAACTGTTTTTT. The rearrangement links TRBV3-1 (or the pseudogene TRBV3-2) to TRBJ1-4, with 9 nucleotides matching TRBD1. The germline gives CDR1 LGHDT, CDR2 YNNKEL (reference sequence). V trimming: 5 bases; J trimming: 10 bases; junction bases outside the gene matches: 8. CDR3 length: 14 amino acids.